This entry describes one T cell receptor beta chain. This entry comes from a study of blood T cell repertoires in COVID-19. Under the authors' procedure: Reference gene primer amplification in the assay estimated nucleated cell counts. Produced via immunoSEQ multiplex PCR; TCRdb's table is partial and in-frame only. V, J and clone size are those of that table, while D and trimming were read from the DNA. Here the sample spans 120,000 to 150,000 clones, roughly four fifths being singletons. The study assigned cohorts using participant-reported clinical history. Exposed study participants had met a COVID-19 case within 2 weeks before entry. The CDR3 consists of 13 residues. The V segment lost 8 bases and the J segment 1 base; nucleotides outside the gene matches: 2. Germline CDR1 reads MNHEY; CDR2 reads SMNVEV (reference sequence).

V is TRBV27 and J is TRBJ1-5, with 7 bases fitting TRBD1. The sequence was obtained from a woman aged 18 to 35 who had been exposed to COVID-19. Specimen: PBMCs or T cells enriched from blood (not recorded which). The CDR3 DNA follows: TGTGCCAGCGGACAGGAAAGCAATCAGCCCCAGCATTTT. It encodes CASGQESNQPQHF.